Listed here is a single TCR beta chain. Data came from immunoSEQ multiplex PCR; TCRdb stores just in-frame clones and leaves some out. This sample has 82,000 or so clones; 96% occur once, and the top ten carry 0.3% to 0.4%. The data were obtained in a study of technical replicates of blood from several donors. The sequenced sample consisted of T cells isolated from PBMCs. The receptor was isolated from a human donor in good health.

CDR3 protein: CASKKGNSENQPQHF. Written as DNA, the CDR3 is TGTGCCAGTAAAAAGGGGAACTCCGAGAATCAGCCCCAGCATTTT. The chain joins TRBV19 to TRBJ1-5; maybe TRBD1 (5 bases). V was trimmed by 7 bases and J by 4 bases, leaving 17 bases between them. CDR3 size: 15 residues. Germline V gene sequence: CDR1 LNHDA, CDR2 SQIVND (reference sequence).